These 8 T cell receptor beta chains came from one sample sequenced in a study of blood T cell repertoires in COVID-19. Sequencing was performed with immunoSEQ multiplex PCR; in TCRdb, only in-frame clones are kept and a portion is missing. The sample has a few hundred thousand clones, approximately 88% seen once. Source material: peripheral blood. The receptor set was obtained from a woman aged 40 to 50 who had recovered from COVID-19.

The chain employs TRBV9 and TRBJ1-5; no clear D gene. Per the germline V gene, CDR1 is SGDLS and CDR2 is YYNGEE. The germline V and J ends were trimmed by 0 bases and 10 bases, with 14 bases remaining between them. The length of the CDR3 is 14 residues. CDR3 DNA: TGTGCCAGCAGCGTAGCGACCGAATCAGGTCCCCAGCATTTT. This encodes CASSVATESGPQHF.

The CDR3 is CASSFGGGTGGSPLHF. CDR3 DNA sequence: TGTGCCAGCAGCTTCGGTGGGGGGACAGGGGGTTCACCCCTCCACTTT. The chain uses TRBV9 and TRBJ1-6; TRBD1 matches at 11 bases. Germline V gives CDR1 SGDLS, CDR2 YYNGEE. J was trimmed by 9 bases and V by 4 bases; bases with no gene match: 9. This CDR3 has 16 amino acids.

A few counts support this clone. The sample carries other DNA sequences with the same CDR3. This sequence joins TRBV5-1 and TRBJ1-2; 7 bases are a match to TRBD1. CDR1 is SGHRS and CDR2 is YFSETQ in the germline V gene. This CDR3 is built from 13 residues. Trimming cost V 0 bases and J 6 bases; bases outside gene matches: 2. CDR3 amino acids: CASSLEQGNGYTF. CDR3 DNA sequence: TGCGCCAGCAGCTTGGAACAGGGGAATGGCTACACCTTC.

This chain connects TRBV19 to TRBJ2-3; 7 nucleotides match TRBD2. Germline V gives CDR1 LNHDA, CDR2 SQIVND (reference sequence). Losses at the gene ends were 7 bases for V and 0 bases for J; bases not matched to a gene: 4. CDR3 length: 14 amino acids. The CDR3 loop is CASTASGSTDTQYF. The CDR3 nucleotides read TGTGCCAGTACGGCTAGCGGTAGCACAGATACGCAGTATTTT.

This chain uses TRBV5-1 with TRBJ2-2; 11 bases are shared with TRBD2. V shed 1 base, J shed 3 bases, and the junction held 2 bases outside the gene matches. The germline CDR1 and CDR2 sequences are SGHRS and YFSETQ. This CDR3 comprises 16 residues. CDR3 sequence reads: CASSLSLAGDTGELFF. In nucleotides, the CDR3 is TGCGCCAGCAGCTTGTCACTAGCGGGAGACACCGGGGAGCTGTTTTTT.

The J gene is TRBJ2-7, the V gene TRBV6-4; 8 bases map to TRBD1. Germline lookup yields CDR1 MRHNA and CDR2 SNTAGT. V trimming: 6 bases; J trimming: 3 bases; junction bases outside the gene matches: 4. This CDR3 has 13 residues. CDR3 coding DNA: TGTGCCAGCAGCCCCGGGACAGGCTACGAGCAGTACTTC. It translates to CASSPGTGYEQYF.

The V call is TRBV5-1, the J call TRBJ2-7; 8 positions agree with TRBD1. Losses at the gene ends were 3 bases for V and 5 bases for J; bases not matched to a gene: 7. The germline V gene encodes CDR1 SGHRS and CDR2 YFSETQ. The CDR3 extends over 14 amino acids. The CDR3 coding sequence is TGCGCCAGCAGCTCACAGGACAGGGCGAACGAGCAGTACTTC. Residues: CASSSQDRANEQYF.

This clone was observed a few times. The chain employs TRBV27 and TRBJ1-3, with no clear D. Germline values: CDR1 MNHEY, CDR2 SMNVEV (reference sequence). V gave up 3 bases and J gave up 0 bases, with 6 bases separating them. The CDR3 extends over 14 amino acids. As DNA, the CDR3 is TGTGCCAGCAGTTTTTCGTCCTCTGGAAACACCATATATTTT. Translated, it gives CASSFSSSGNTIYF.